This T cell receptor (beta chain) derives from a study of cytomegalovirus exposure and HLA in healthy donors. Researchers ran the PCR with 60 Vbeta and 13 Jbeta primers. Authors' processing steps: Per a later analysis, the number of unique TCR beta chains was roughly 83 million, of which 9 million to 14 million were shared. Using immunoSEQ multiplex PCR, the repertoire was profiled, and TCRdb retains in-frame clones only, with some absent. The DNA was the basis for D and trimming; V, J and clone size are from that table. The sample has 220,000 or so clones, 78% seen once; the top ten hold 3% to 4%. A remark on this clone: Its antigen is undetermined.

Study-wide results and caveats: Being productive about 90% or about 30% of the time was typical of most TCR beta V segments in an earlier analysis. Accurate predictions that matched the HLA-A and HLA-B alleles of most subjects were reportedly made from TCR beta sequences.

V was shortened by 6 bases and J by 6 bases, with 17 bases between the two germline ends. The CDR3 spans 14 residues. Germline V CDR1 and CDR2: SNHLY, FYNNEI. Sequencing was performed on PBMCs. V is TRBV2 and J is TRBJ1-2; no definite D call. This sequence was found in a male donor in good health and CMV-seronegative. Written as DNA, the CDR3 is TGTGCCAGCAGGTTCTGGGCGGAGGGTAATGGCTACACCTTC. Translating gives CASRFWAEGNGYTF.